This section outlines one T cell receptor beta chain sequence together with its context. Germline V gives CDR1 MNHEY, CDR2 SVGAGI. The CDR3 covers 13 residues. With 11 bases removed from V and 2 bases from J, the gap between germline ends came to 12 bases. This record comes from a study of Ad26.COV2.S vaccination and SARS-CoV-2 variants. Profiled with immunoSEQ multiplex PCR; TCRdb holds only in-frame clones, not every one. The sample includes about 97,000 clones, about 78% seen only once; the top ten take roughly a sixth. Sequenced here: peripheral blood, sampled after recovery from COVID-19. V is TRBV6-5 and J is TRBJ2-2; D perhaps matches TRBD1 (7 bases). The TCR was taken from a human donor who had recovered from COVID-19. The CDR3 DNA reads as TGTGCCTCAGGGGGGCGAAACACCGGGGAGCTGTTTTTT. Translating gives CASGGRNTGELFF.